These T cell receptor beta chains were read from a single sample in a study of response to subunit inactivated influenza vaccine. A single record per CDR3 protein comes from TCRdb applying MiXCR to the RT-PCR reads. This table holds fewer than 750,000 distinct CDR3 sequences, about 14% found once. Sequencing was performed on PBMCs from blood, taken 11 to 12 days after vaccination. The origin of the receptors is a man aged 45 to 65 who received an inactivated influenza vaccine. The CDR3 runs from the conserved cysteine through the conserved F or W. A D gene is named only where the DNA matches it firmly. Clone size is shown for a subset of rows, as once, few, many or a class of expanded clone.

cdr3_length clone_size j_call d_call v_call cdr3_aa cdr3_nt
14 NA TRBJ2-7 TRBD1 TRBV5-1 CASSLGTGEREQYF TGCGCCAGCAGCTTGGGAACAGGGGAACGCGAGCAGTACTTC
12 NA TRBJ2-7 NA TRBV20-1 CSARDLEHEQYF TGCAGTGCTAGAGATCTGGAACACGAGCAGTACTTC
13 NA TRBJ2-1 TRBD2 TRBV25-1 CASSARGGSEQFF TGTGCCAGCAGTGCTCGGGGGGGCAGTGAGCAGTTCTTC
13 NA TRBJ2-3 NA TRBV28 CASSPRETGTQYF TGTGCCAGCTCCCCCCGGGAGACGGGTACGCAGTATTTT
15 NA TRBJ1-1 NA TRBV5-1 CASSSSPGGNTEAFF TGCGCCAGCAGCTCGAGCCCCGGCGGGAACACTGAAGCTTTCTTT
13 many TRBJ2-7 TRBD1 TRBV20-1 CSAGTGNTYEQYF TGCAGTGCTGGGACAGGAAATACCTACGAGCAGTACTTC
14 few TRBJ2-6 NA TRBV30 CAWSVLGSANVLTF TGTGCCTGGAGTGTACTGGGGTCAGCCAACGTCCTGACTTTC
15 many TRBJ2-3 TRBD2 TRBV7-9 CASSYRLAGADTQYF TGTGCCAGCAGCTACAGATTAGCGGGAGCGGATACGCAGTATTTT
13 NA TRBJ2-2 NA TRBV29-1 CSGGHGLGGELFF TGCAGCGGGGGACACGGCCTTGGTGGGGAGCTGTTTTTT
14 NA TRBJ2-4 NA TRBV5-1 CASSLSTGENIQYF TGCGCCAGCAGCTTGTCGACAGGCGAAAACATTCAGTACTTC
14 few TRBJ2-3 TRBD2 TRBV18 CASSSGRGTDTQYF TGTGCCAGCTCAAGCGGGAGGGGCACAGATACGCAGTATTTT